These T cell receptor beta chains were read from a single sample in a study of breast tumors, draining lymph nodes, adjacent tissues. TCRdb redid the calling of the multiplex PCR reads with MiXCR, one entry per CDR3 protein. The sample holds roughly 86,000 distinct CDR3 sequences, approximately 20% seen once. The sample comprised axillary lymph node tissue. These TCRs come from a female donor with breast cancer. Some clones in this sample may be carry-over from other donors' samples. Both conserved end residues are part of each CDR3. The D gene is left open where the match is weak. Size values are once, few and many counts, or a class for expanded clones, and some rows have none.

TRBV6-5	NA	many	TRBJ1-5	TGTGCCAGCAGTATTTCAGGGAGGGGTCATCAGCCCCAGCATTTT	CASSISGRGHQPQHF
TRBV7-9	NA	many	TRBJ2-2	TGTGCCAGCAGCTTAGGACAACATTCGAACACCGGGGAGCTGTTTTTT	CASSLGQHSNTGELFF
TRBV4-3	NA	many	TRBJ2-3	TGCGCCAGCAGCCAAGATTGGCAGGGGCCAGATACGCAGTATTTT	CASSQDWQGPDTQYF
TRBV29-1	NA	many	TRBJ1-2	TGCAGCGTTGAGCCGGGCAGGGAGAATGGCTACACCTTC	CSVEPGRENGYTF
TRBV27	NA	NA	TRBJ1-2	TGTGCCGGCAGTTTGGACGGTAACTATGGCTACACCTTC	CAGSLDGNYGYTF
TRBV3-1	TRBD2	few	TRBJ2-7	TGTGCCAGCAGTCATAATAGCGGGAGTAGTGGGGCCAACGAGCAGTACTTC	CASSHNSGSSGANEQYF
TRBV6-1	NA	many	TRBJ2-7	TGTGCCAGCAGTGAAATGCAGGCAGCGATCTACGAGCAGTACTTC	CASSEMQAAIYEQYF
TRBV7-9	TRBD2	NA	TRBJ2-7	TGTGCCAGCAGCCAAGGGACTATGAGGGCGTACGAGCAGTACTTC	CASSQGTMRAYEQYF
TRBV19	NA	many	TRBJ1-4	TGTGCCAGTAGTATAGGAAGGGATCGTCGGGAAAAACTGTTTTTT	CASSIGRDRREKLFF
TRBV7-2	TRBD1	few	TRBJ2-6	TGTGCCAGCAGCTTCTTTTGGACAGGGGAAGATGCCAACGTCCTGACTTTC	CASSFFWTGEDANVLTF
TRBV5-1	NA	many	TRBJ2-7	TGCGCCAGCAGCTTGGTGAGCTACGAGCAGTACTTC	CASSLVSYEQYF
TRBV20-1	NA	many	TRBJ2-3	TGCAGTGCTAGAGAGTCGCTTATCACAGATACGCAGTATTTT	CSARESLITDTQYF
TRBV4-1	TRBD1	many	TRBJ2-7	TGCGCCAGCAGCTTACGACAGGGGGCCGTTTACGAGCAGTACTTC	CASSLRQGAVYEQYF
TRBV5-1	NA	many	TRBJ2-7	TGCGCCAGCAGAGGGGGGGCCGAAACGGAGCAGTACTTC	CASRGGAETEQYF
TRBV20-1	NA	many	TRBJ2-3	TGCAGTGCTAGAGTTGGGGCCGCTCGGGCGGATACGCAGTATTTT	CSARVGAARADTQYF
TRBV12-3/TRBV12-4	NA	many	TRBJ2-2	TGTGCCAGCAGCCTCCAAGTATGGGATCTGTTTTTT	CASSLQVWDLFF
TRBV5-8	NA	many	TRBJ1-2	TGTGCCAGCAGCTTGGAACCCACCAGTCTCTATGGCTACACCTTC	CASSLEPTSLYGYTF
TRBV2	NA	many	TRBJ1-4	TGTGCCAGCAGTTGGGAGTCGGGGGAAAAACTGTTTTTT	CASSWESGEKLFF
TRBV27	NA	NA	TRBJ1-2	TGTGCCAGCAGTTTAAACAGCTACTATGGCTACACCTTC	CASSLNSYYGYTF
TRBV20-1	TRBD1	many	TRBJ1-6	TGCAGTGCTCCACCCGGGACAGGGGGTTCACCCCTCCACTTT	CSAPPGTGGSPLHF
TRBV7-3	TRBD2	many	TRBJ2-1	TGTGCCAGCAGCTTTAGCGGGAGAGGGTACAATGAGCAGTTCTTC	CASSFSGRGYNEQFF
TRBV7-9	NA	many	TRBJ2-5	TGTGCCAGCAGCTTAGGGTCAGCCCAAGAGACCCAGTACTTC	CASSLGSAQETQYF
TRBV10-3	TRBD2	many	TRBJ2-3	TGTGCCATCAGTGAGTCGCGGGGCGGGAGGGCGACAGATACGCAGTATTTT	CAISESRGGRATDTQYF
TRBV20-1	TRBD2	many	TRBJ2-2	TGCAGTGCTAGAGTATGGACTAGCGGGAGGGCAGGCACCGGGGAGCTGTTTTTT	CSARVWTSGRAGTGELFF
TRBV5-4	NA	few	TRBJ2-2	TGTGCCAGCAGCTTGGTGGGGGGCCACGGGGAGCTGTTTTTT	CASSLVGGHGELFF
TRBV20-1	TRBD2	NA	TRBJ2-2	TGCAGTGCTAGAGATGCGGGAGGTGTTGGCGGGGAGCTGTTTTTT	CSARDAGGVGGELFF
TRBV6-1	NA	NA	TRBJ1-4	TGTGCCAGCAGCCTTGACAGGCAGCCAACTAATGAAAAACTGTTTTTT	CASSLDRQPTNEKLFF
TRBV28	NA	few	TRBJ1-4	TGTGCCAGCAGTTCTTCCGGGGGCAATAATGAAAAACTGTTTTTT	CASSSSGGNNEKLFF
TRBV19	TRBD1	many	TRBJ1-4	TGTGCCAGTGAGGACAGGGGAGGTGAAAAACTGTTTTTT	CASEDRGGEKLFF
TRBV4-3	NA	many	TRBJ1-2	TGCGCCAGCAGCAAGGGACAAATCTATGGCTACACCTTC	CASSKGQIYGYTF
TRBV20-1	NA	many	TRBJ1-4	TGCAGTGCCGGATACAGCTCCCATAATGAAAAACTGTTTTTT	CSAGYSSHNEKLFF
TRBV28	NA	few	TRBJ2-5	TGTGCCAGCAGTACAGCCTACCAAGAGACCCAGTACTTC	CASSTAYQETQYF
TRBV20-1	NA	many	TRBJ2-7	TGCAGTGCATTGACTAGATTGGGGGAGCAGTACTTC	CSALTRLGEQYF
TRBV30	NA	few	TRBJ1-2	TGTGCCTGGAGGGCAGGGTACTATGGCTACATCTTC	CAWRAGYYGYIF
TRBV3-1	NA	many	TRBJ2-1	TGTGCCAGCAGCCAATCGCATGAGCAGTTCTTC	CASSQSHEQFF
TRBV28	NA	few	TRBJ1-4	TGTGCCAGCAGGGGAGGGGGAAAACTGTTTTTT	CASRGGGKLFF
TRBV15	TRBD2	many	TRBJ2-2	TGTGCCACCAGCAGAGCACTAGCGGGAGGGCCGGGCACCGGGGAGCTGTTTTTT	CATSRALAGGPGTGELFF
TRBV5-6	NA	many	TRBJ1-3	TGTGCCAGCAGCCCGGAATCTGGAAACACCATATATTTT	CASSPESGNTIYF
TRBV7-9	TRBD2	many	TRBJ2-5	TGTGCCAGCAGTCTATATTTAGCGGGGAAAGAGACCCAGTACTTC	CASSLYLAGKETQYF
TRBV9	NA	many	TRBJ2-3	TGTGCCAGCAGCGACCAGGGAGGTGGAGATACGCAGTATTTT	CASSDQGGGDTQYF
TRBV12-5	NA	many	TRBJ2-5	TGTGCTAGTGGTTTGGACGTCGGGGACCCTCTCGGGGAGACCCAGTACTTC	CASGLDVGDPLGETQYF
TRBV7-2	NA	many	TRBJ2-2	TGTGCCAGCAGCCCCCTGGGTGGGCAAATCACCGGGGAGCTGTTTTTT	CASSPLGGQITGELFF
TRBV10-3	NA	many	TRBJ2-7	TGTGCCATCTCTCGGGGGGCACCTGGCTACGAGCAGTACTTC	CAISRGAPGYEQYF
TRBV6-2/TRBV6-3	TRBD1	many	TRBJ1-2	TGTGCCAGCAGTTACTCACAGGGGGCTAACTATGGCTACACCTTC	CASSYSQGANYGYTF
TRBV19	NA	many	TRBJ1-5	TGTGCCAGTAGTATAGGGGATGTGCGGCAGCCCCAGCATTTT	CASSIGDVRQPQHF
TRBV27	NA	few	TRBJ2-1	TGTGCCAGCAGTTTGACAGGCGTTACCTACAATGAGCAGTTCTTC	CASSLTGVTYNEQFF
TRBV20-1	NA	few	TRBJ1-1	TGCAGTGCTAGGGCCGGCGGCCGTAACACTGAAGCTTTCTTT	CSARAGGRNTEAFF
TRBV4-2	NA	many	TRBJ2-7	TGTGCCAGCAGCCAAAGGGACGGCCTCTCCTACGAGCAGTACTTC	CASSQRDGLSYEQYF
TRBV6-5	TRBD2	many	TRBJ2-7	TGTGCCAGCAGTCGGATACGTGGAACTAGCGGGAGGGCCTCCGAGCAGTACTTC	CASSRIRGTSGRASEQYF
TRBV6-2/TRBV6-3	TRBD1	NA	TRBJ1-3	TGTGCCAGCAGGCGCGACCAGGGGGCTGGAAACACCATATATTTT	CASRRDQGAGNTIYF
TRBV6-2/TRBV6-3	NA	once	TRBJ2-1	TGTGCCAGCAGTTCCCTGGTGGACTACTTCTACAATGAGCAGTTCTTC	CASSSLVDYFYNEQFF
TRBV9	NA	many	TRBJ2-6	TGTGCCAGCAGCGTAGGTCACGGCTCTGGGGCCAACGTCCTGACTTTC	CASSVGHGSGANVLTF
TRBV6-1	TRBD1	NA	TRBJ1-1	TGTGCCAGCAGTCCCCCACAGGGGACGAACACTGAAGCTTTCTTT	CASSPPQGTNTEAFF
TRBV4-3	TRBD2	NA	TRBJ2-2	TGCGCCAGCAGGAGAGCGGGAGGCCAGGGGAACACCGGGGAGCTGTTTTTT	CASRRAGGQGNTGELFF